This entry lists 18 T cell receptor beta chains sequenced from one sample in a study of cytomegalovirus exposure and HLA in healthy donors. It was with 60 Vbeta and 13 Jbeta primers that the PCR ran. The method was immunoSEQ multiplex PCR; TCRdb's version includes in-frame clones alone and lacks a portion of them. The data show 100,000 to 150,000 clones, about 74% seen once. Input material: PBMCs. Receptors originate from a male donor in good health and CMV-seronegative.

The rearrangement links TRBV6-6 to TRBJ1-3, with D unclear. Trimming cost V 8 bases and J 4 bases, with 9 bases left between them. The CDR3 loop spans 12 amino acids. Looked up from germline, CDR1 is MNHNY and CDR2 is SVGAGI (reference sequence). The CDR3 loop is CASGDSGNTIYF. The CDR3 DNA follows: TGTGCCAGCGGAGACTCCGGAAACACCATATATTTT.

This chain joins TRBV18 and TRBJ1-1, with TRBD1 as a possible D gene (6 bases). The CDR3 totals 13 residues. Germline V gene lookup returns CDR1 KGHSH and CDR2 LQKENI. Trimming took off 4 bases at V and 2 bases at J, with 8 bases between the two ends. The CDR3 sequence: CASSQQGNTEAFF. The CDR3 bases are TGTGCCAGCTCACAACAGGGAAACACTGAAGCTTTCTTT. The full variable domain, completed using reference TRBV18 and TRBJ1-1, is NAGVMQNPRHLVRRRGQEARLRCSPMKGHSHVYWYRQLPEEGLKFMVYLQKENIIDESGMPKERFSAEFPKEGPSILRIQQVVRGDSAAYFCASSQQGNTEAFFGQGTRLTVV.

This clone has only a few counts. The V and J genes are TRBV7-9 and TRBJ2-6; no definite D call. V lost 6 bases, J lost 1 base, and 7 bases lay in between. CDR3 length: 14 amino acids. CDR1 SEHNR and CDR2 FQNEAQ come from the germline V gene (reference sequence). CDR3 sequence: CASSPNSGANVLTF. DNA of the CDR3: TGTGCCAGCAGTCCAAATTCTGGGGCCAACGTCCTGACTTTC.

V is TRBV7-8 and J is TRBJ1-5; D perhaps matches TRBD1 (5 bases). Germline CDR1 and CDR2: SGHVS and FQNEAQ. This CDR3 is 19 amino acids long. With 0 bases removed from V and 0 bases from J, the gap between germline ends came to 18 bases. The CDR3 protein is CASSLARTPQRYSNQPQHF. CDR3 DNA sequence: TGTGCCAGCAGCTTAGCTAGGACACCTCAACGATATAGCAATCAGCCCCAGCATTTT. Combining the CDR3 with reference TRBV7-8 and TRBJ1-5 gives the whole variable domain GAGVSQSPRYKVAKRGQDVALRCDPISGHVSLFWYQQALGQGPEFLTYFQNEAQLDKSGLPSDRFFAERPEGSVSTLKIQRTQQEDSAVYLCASSLARTPQRYSNQPQHFGDGTRLSIL.

The chain uses TRBV5-1 and TRBJ2-3; a possible D gene is TRBD1 (5 bases). The ends were cut back, 0 bases at V and 4 bases at J, with 9 bases in the middle. Germline V CDR1 and CDR2: SGHRS, YFSETQ. This CDR3 region has 14 residues. CDR3 nucleotide sequence: TGCGCCAGCAGCTTGGCAGCAGGGCCAGATACGCAGTATTTT. It yields the protein CASSLAAGPDTQYF.

The chain joins TRBV5-1 to TRBJ2-1; TRBD2 matches 8 bases. The CDR3 is made up of 17 amino acids. After removal of 6 bases from V and 8 bases from J, the junction contained 19 bases not matched to a gene. Per the germline V gene, CDR1 is SGHRS and CDR2 is YFSETQ. The CDR3 coding sequence is TGCGCCAGCACCCTTCGGGGTCTCGGGACTAGTGTTTATGAGCAGTTCTTC. It translates to CASTLRGLGTSVYEQFF.

V and J are TRBV4-1 and TRBJ2-5, with 15 positions matching TRBD2. V was pared by 3 bases and J by 6 bases, with 5 bases of the junction left unmatched. From germline, CDR1 is MGHRA and CDR2 YSYEKL. The CDR3 contains 16 residues. DNA for the CDR3: TGCGCCAGCAGCCACGGACTAGCGGGGGGGCCAAAGACCCAGTACTTC. Residues: CASSHGLAGGPKTQYF.

This clone was seen only a few times. This chain uses TRBV19 with TRBJ1-4; D is possibly TRBD1 (6 bases). V was shortened by 10 bases and J by 0 bases, with 21 bases between the two germline ends. Germline V gives CDR1 LNHDA, CDR2 SQIVND (reference sequence). This CDR3 has 17 residues. CDR3 bases: TGTGCCACCCGCCGCACAGGGTGGGATGCAACTAATGAAAAACTGTTTTTT. Residues: CATRRTGWDATNEKLFF.

This clone was observed a handful of times. This chain uses TRBV5-4 with TRBJ1-1, with 8 bases aligning to TRBD1. Germline lookup yields CDR1 SGHNT and CDR2 YYREEE (reference sequence). After removal of 4 bases from V and 7 bases from J, the junction contained 9 bases not matched to a gene. The CDR3 is 14 amino acids. The CDR3, as DNA: TGTGCCAGCAGCATTGGACAGGGTAGAATTGAAGCTTTCTTT. It specifies CASSIGQGRIEAFF.

The V call is TRBV30, the J call TRBJ1-1; 9 bases match TRBD1. Germline CDR1 is GTSNPN and CDR2 is SVGIG (reference sequence). CDR3 length equals 16 residues. With 0 bases clipped from V and 0 bases from J, the junction kept 5 bases outside the gene matches. The CDR3, as DNA: TGTGCCTGGAGTGTACAAGGACAGGGGATGAACACTGAAGCTTTCTTT. Its protein is CAWSVQGQGMNTEAFF.

The chain couples TRBV7-9 to TRBJ1-2; D may be TRBD1 (6 bases). V was cut by 5 bases and J by 5 bases, with 15 bases left in between. Per germline, CDR1 SEHNR and CDR2 FQNEAQ (reference sequence). This CDR3 region has 14 residues. CDR3 in amino acids: CASSPWDNSYGYTF. The CDR3, as DNA: TGTGCCAGCAGCCCTTGGGACAACTCTTATGGCTACACCTTC. Supplemented by reference TRBV7-9 and TRBJ1-2, the full variable domain reads DTGVSQNPRHKITKRGQNVTFRCDPISEHNRLYWYRQTLGQGPEFLTYFQNEAQLEKSRLLSDRFSAERPKGSFSTLEIQRTEQGDSAMYLCASSPWDNSYGYTFGSGTRLTVV.

V and J are TRBV7-9 and TRBJ2-1; the match to TRBD1 covers 7 bases. The germline V gene has CDR1 SEHNR and CDR2 FQNEAQ (reference sequence). V shed 6 bases and J 8 bases; nucleotides not matched to a gene: 16. This CDR3 comprises 16 residues. CDR3 in amino acids: CASRTYRGEGTHEQFF. The CDR3 coding sequence is TGTGCCAGCAGGACTTACAGGGGTGAGGGTACACATGAGCAGTTCTTC.

The genes are TRBV4-3 and TRBJ2-1; 7 bases agree with TRBD2. J was trimmed by 2 bases and V by 0 bases; bases with no gene match: 7. The CDR3 has 17 amino acids. From germline, CDR1 is LGHNA and CDR2 YSLEER. DNA for the CDR3: TGCGCCAGCAGCCAAGAGCGGCTAGCGGTAACCTACAATGAGCAGTTCTTC. Its translation is CASSQERLAVTYNEQFF.

The V and J genes are TRBV29-1 and TRBJ2-7; maybe TRBD2 (6 bases). CDR3 size: 16 residues. Germline V gene lookup returns CDR1 SQVTM and CDR2 ANQGSEA. Between the trimmed V and J ends, which lost 1 base and 2 bases, there was a span of 18 bases. CDR3 nucleotide sequence: TGCAGCGTTGAAGGGACGGGATGGGGGGACCCCTACGAGCAGTACTTC. Protein product: CSVEGTGWGDPYEQYF.

The V gene is TRBV5-1, the J gene TRBJ1-1; TRBD1 matches at 7 bases. This CDR3 has 15 amino acids. After removal of 2 bases from V and 1 base from J, the junction contained 5 bases not matched to a gene. Germline V gene data show CDR1 as SGHRS and CDR2 as YFSETQ. The CDR3 DNA sequence: TGCGCCAGCAGCTTTGGAAGGGGGCCGAACACTGAAGCTTTCTTT. It codes for CASSFGRGPNTEAFF. Together with reference TRBV5-1 and TRBJ1-1, the CDR3 gives the full variable domain: KAGVTQTPRYLIKTRGQQVTLSCSPISGHRSVSWYQQTPGQGLQFLFEYFSETQRNKGNFPGRFSGRQFSNSRSEMNVSTLELGDSALYLCASSFGRGPNTEAFFGQGTRLTVV.

The chain is built from TRBV5-1 and TRBJ2-2, with TRBD1 matching over 8 bases. The CDR3 totals 15 residues. J was trimmed by 4 bases and V by 4 bases; bases with no gene match: 6. Germline assignment: CDR1 SGHRS and CDR2 YFSETQ. The CDR3 sequence: CASSEDRVGTGELFF. CDR3 DNA: TGCGCCAGCAGCGAGGACAGGGTTGGCACCGGGGAGCTGTTTTTT. Combining the CDR3 with reference TRBV5-1 and TRBJ2-2 gives the whole variable domain KAGVTQTPRYLIKTRGQQVTLSCSPISGHRSVSWYQQTPGQGLQFLFEYFSETQRNKGNFPGRFSGRQFSNSRSEMNVSTLELGDSALYLCASSEDRVGTGELFFGEGSRLTVL.

V is TRBV4-1 and J is TRBJ1-5; TRBD1 matches at 9 bases. The germline gives CDR1 MGHRA, CDR2 YSYEKL. The CDR3 extends over 16 amino acids. With 0 bases clipped from V and 7 bases from J, the junction kept 7 bases outside the gene matches. This chain's CDR3 is CASSQEQGTGWQPQHF. CDR3 nucleotides: TGCGCCAGCAGCCAAGAACAAGGGACAGGGTGGCAGCCCCAGCATTTT.

The gene calls are TRBV5-5 and TRBJ1-2; D gene uncertain. Trimming shortened V by 0 bases and J by 3 bases, and 9 bases separated the two germline ends. Per the germline V gene, CDR1 is SGHKS and CDR2 is YYEKEE (reference sequence). This CDR3 is built from 14 residues. CDR3 residues: CASSLGGIDYGYTF. The DNA of the CDR3 is TGTGCCAGCAGCTTGGGAGGGATCGACTATGGCTACACCTTC.